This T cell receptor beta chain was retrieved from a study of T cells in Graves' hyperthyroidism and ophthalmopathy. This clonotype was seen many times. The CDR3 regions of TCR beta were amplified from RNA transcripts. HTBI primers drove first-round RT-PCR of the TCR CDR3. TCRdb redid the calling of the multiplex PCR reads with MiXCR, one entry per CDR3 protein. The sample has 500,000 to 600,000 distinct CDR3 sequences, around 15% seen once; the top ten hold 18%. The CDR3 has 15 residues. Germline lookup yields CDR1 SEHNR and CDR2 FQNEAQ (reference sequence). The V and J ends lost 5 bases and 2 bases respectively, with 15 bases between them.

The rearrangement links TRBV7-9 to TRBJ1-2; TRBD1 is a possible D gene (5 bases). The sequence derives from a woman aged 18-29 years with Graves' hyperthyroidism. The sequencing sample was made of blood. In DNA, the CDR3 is TGTGCCAGCAGCCGTTGGGAAACAGGAAACTATGGCTACACCTTC. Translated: CASSRWETGNYGYTF.